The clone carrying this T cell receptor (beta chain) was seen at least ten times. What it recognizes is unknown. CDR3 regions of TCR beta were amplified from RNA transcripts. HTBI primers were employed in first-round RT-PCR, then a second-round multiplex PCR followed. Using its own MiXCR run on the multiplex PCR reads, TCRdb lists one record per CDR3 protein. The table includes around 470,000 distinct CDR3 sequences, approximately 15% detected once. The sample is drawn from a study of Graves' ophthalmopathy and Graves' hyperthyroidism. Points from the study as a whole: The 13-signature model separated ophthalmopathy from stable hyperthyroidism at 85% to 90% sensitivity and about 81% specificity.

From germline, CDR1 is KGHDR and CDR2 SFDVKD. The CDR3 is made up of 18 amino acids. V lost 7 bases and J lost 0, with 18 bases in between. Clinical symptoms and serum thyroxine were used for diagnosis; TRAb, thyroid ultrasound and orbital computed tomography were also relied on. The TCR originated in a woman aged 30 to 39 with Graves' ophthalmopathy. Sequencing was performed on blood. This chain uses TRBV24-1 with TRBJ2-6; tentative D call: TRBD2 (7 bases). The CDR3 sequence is CATSDRGDTYSGANVLTF. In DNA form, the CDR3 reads TGTGCCACCAGCGATCGGGGGGACACATACTCTGGGGCCAACGTCCTGACTTTC.